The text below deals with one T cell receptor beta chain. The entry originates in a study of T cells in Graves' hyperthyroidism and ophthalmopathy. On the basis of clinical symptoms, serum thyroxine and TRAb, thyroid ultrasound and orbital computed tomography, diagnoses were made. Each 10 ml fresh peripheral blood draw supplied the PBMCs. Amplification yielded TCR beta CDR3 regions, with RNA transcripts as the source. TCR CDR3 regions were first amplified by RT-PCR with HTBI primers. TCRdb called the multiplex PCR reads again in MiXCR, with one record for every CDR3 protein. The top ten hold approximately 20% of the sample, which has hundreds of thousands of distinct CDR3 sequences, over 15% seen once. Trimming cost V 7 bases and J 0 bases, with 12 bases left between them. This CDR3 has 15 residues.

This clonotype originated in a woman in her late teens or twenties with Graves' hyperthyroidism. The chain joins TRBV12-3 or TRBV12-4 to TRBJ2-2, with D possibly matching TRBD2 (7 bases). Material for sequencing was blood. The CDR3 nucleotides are TGTGCCAGCACCCGGGGGGCTTCGAACACCGGGGAGCTGTTTTTT. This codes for CASTRGASNTGELFF.